The rows below give T cell receptor beta chains drawn from one sample of a study of shared clonotypes between healthy human individuals. Method: immunoSEQ multiplex PCR; TCRdb's copy keeps in-frame clones and lacks some. This sample has roughly 76,000 clones, with about 64% found just once. Sample: memory CD8+ T cells sorted from blood. Receptors were obtained from a man aged 25 to 40 in good health. Both conserved end residues are trimmed from each CDR3.

J gene	V gene	CDR3 protein
TRBJ1-5	TRBV7-6	ASAKTGSSNQPQH
TRBJ2-1	TRBV14	ASSATGLAGDNEQF
TRBJ2-2	TRBV7-9	ASSSNGQLSGTGELF
TRBJ2-7	TRBV2	ASSDGQVLPSEQY
TRBJ2-3	TRBV5-4	ASSLAQFSTDTQY
TRBJ2-7	TRBV11-2	ASSFGEGVFREQY
TRBJ2-1	TRBV25-1	ASSEEGAGHNEQF
TRBJ1-1	TRBV25-1	ASSGQPGQRAF
TRBJ2-1	TRBV6-5	ASLGTGSYNEQF
TRBJ2-1	TRBV7-4	ASSVTMGNEQF
TRBJ2-1	TRBV5-4	ASSLGGRSSYNEQF
TRBJ2-5	TRBV9	ASSVEGAVQETQY
TRBJ2-3	TRBV7-2	ASSQELAGGPADTQY
TRBJ2-1	TRBV28	ASSEEGLAGGRQF
TRBJ2-3	TRBV11-2	ASSLFWGETDTQY
TRBJ1-2	TRBV28	ASSQGNYGYT
TRBJ2-7	TRBV7-9	ASSKNSEGLVSYEQY
TRBJ2-3	TRBV6-1	ATLKREGLPDTQY
TRBJ1-4	TRBV19	ASSNTADGEKLF
TRBJ2-3	TRBV15	ATSTLRTGGSTDTQY
TRBJ2-7	TRBV11-2	ASSAPDRFPYEQY
TRBJ2-1	TRBV25-1	ASSEIDSSASYNEQF
TRBJ1-2	TRBV27	ASRAGLGGYT
TRBJ2-3	TRBV7-9	ASSRLGPDTQY
TRBJ1-1	TRBV6-1	ASSEVPTGYTEAF
TRBJ2-7	TRBV5-1	ASSLVDRSSYEQY
TRBJ2-5	TRBV7-9	ASSPQTGTNQETQY
TRBJ2-2	TRBV15	ATSRDLWGRSNTGELF
TRBJ2-1	TRBV5-4	ASSLELADHNEQF
TRBJ2-1	TRBV7-9	ASRTLAGSYNEQF
TRBJ1-1	TRBV5-1	ASSFNLASNTEAF
TRBJ2-1	TRBV19	ASSVGTSVNEQF
TRBJ2-7	TRBV29-1	SVEDGRRPSEQY
TRBJ2-2	TRBV5-1	ASSLGGSTGELF
TRBJ2-3	TRBV19	ASSIVGGRPYYTDTQY
TRBJ2-4	TRBV20-1	SASRLDIQY
TRBJ2-7	TRBV11-2	ASSLANSYEQY
TRBJ2-3	TRBV9	ASSASRGLRADTQY
TRBJ2-7	TRBV28	AISGTPYEQY
TRBJ2-7	TRBV7-6	ASSRGRDNIYEQY
TRBJ1-1	TRBV6-5	ASSYEGQIEAF
TRBJ2-1	TRBV29-1	SSRSVVSSYNEQF
TRBJ2-7	TRBV5-4	ASSSNRRRKEQY
TRBJ2-2	TRBV10-3	AITSPGPNLDTGELF
TRBJ2-3	TRBV18	ASKTRTDTQY